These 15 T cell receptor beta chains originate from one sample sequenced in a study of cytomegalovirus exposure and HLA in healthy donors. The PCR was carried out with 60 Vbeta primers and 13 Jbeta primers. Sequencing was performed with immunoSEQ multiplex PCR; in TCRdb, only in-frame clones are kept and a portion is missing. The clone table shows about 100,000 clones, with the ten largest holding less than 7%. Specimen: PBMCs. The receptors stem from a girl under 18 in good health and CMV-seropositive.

As DNA, the CDR3 is TGTGCCAGCAGCCCCCGGTCAGGACAGTCCAAAAACATTCAGTACTTC. Protein sequence: CASSPRSGQSKNIQYF. V gene TRBV27 combines with J gene TRBJ2-4; D perhaps matches TRBD1 (6 bases). V lost 6 bases to trimming and J lost 2 bases, with 17 bases between them. Germline V gene lookup returns CDR1 MNHEY and CDR2 SMNVEV (reference sequence). The CDR3 is 16 residues long.

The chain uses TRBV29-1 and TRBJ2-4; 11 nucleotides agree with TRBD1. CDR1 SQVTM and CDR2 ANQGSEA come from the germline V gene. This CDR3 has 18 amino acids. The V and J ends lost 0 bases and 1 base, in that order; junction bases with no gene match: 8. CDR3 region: CSVEDRTGGRSAKNIQYF. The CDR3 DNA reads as TGCAGCGTTGAAGATCGGACAGGGGGCCGCTCGGCCAAAAACATTCAGTACTTC.

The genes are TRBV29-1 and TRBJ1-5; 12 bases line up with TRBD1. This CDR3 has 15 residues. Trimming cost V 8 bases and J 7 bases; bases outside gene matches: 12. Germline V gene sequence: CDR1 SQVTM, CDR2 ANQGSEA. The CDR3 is CSRPPGQGARQPQHF. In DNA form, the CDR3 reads TGCAGCCGACCTCCGGGACAGGGGGCGCGACAGCCCCAGCATTTT.

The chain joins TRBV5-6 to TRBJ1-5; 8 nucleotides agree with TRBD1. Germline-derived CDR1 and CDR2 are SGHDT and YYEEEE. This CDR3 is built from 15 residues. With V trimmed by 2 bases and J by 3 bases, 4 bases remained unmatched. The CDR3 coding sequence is TGTGCCAGCAGCTTAGGACAGGGCCCCAATCAGCCCCAGCATTTT. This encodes CASSLGQGPNQPQHF. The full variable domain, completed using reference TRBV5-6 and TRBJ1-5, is DAGVTQSPTHLIKTRGQQVTLRCSPKSGHDTVSWYQQALGQGPQFIFQYYEEEERQRGNFPDRFSGHQFPNYSSELNVNALLLGDSALYLCASSLGQGPNQPQHFGDGTRLSIL.

CDR3 nucleotide sequence: TGTGCCATCAGTGAGGCAGGGGGCATGAACACTGAAGCTTTCTTT. Translated, it gives CAISEAGGMNTEAFF. The chain employs TRBV10-3 and TRBJ1-1; 8 nucleotides agree with TRBD1. V dropped 2 bases and J dropped 0; count of bases not matched to a gene: 2. The CDR3 totals 15 residues. CDR1 is ENHRY and CDR2 is SYGVKD in the germline V gene.

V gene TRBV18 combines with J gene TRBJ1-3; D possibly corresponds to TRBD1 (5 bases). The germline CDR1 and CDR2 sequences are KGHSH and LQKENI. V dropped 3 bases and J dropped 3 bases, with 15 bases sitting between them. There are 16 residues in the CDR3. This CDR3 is CASSPEQGAFGNTIYF. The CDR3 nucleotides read TGTGCCAGCTCACCGGAACAAGGGGCCTTTGGAAACACCATATATTTT.

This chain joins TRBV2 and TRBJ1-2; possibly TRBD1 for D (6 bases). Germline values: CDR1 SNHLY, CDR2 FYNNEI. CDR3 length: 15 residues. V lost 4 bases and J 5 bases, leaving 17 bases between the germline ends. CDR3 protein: CASSGYRVREYGYTF. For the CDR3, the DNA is TGTGCCAGCAGTGGGTACAGGGTGAGGGAATATGGCTACACCTTC.

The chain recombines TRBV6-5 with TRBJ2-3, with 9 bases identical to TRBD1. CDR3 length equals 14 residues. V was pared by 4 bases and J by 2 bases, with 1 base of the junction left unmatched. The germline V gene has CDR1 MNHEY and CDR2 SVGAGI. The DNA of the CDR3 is TGTGCCAGCAGTTTACAGGGGGCCACAGATACGCAGTATTTT. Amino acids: CASSLQGATDTQYF.

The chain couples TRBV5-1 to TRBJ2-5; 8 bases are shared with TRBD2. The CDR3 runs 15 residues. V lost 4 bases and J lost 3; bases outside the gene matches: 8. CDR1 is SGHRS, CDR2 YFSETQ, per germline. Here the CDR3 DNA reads TGCGCCAGCAGCACGGGAGGGGGTCGAAAAGAGACCCAGTACTTC. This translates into CASSTGGGRKETQYF.

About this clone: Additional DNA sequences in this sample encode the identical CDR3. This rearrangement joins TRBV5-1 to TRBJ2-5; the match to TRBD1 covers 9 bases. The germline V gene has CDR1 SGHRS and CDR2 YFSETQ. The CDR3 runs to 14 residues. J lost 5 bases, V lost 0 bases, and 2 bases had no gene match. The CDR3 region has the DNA TGCGCCAGCAGCTTGGCCGGACAGGGGGAGACCCAGTACTTC. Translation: CASSLAGQGETQYF.

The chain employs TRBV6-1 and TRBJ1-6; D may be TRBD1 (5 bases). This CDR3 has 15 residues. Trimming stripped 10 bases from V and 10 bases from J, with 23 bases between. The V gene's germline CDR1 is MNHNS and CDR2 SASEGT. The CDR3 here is CATTRLGGLGSPLHF. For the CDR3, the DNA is TGTGCCACTACAAGGCTGGGGGGTTTAGGCTCACCCCTCCACTTT.

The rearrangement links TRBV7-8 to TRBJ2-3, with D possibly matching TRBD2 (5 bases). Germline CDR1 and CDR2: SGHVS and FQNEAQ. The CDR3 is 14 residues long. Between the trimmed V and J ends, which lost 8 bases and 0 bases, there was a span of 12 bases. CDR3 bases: TGTGCCAGCGGGCCTAGCTGGAGCACAGATACGCAGTATTTT. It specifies CASGPSWSTDTQYF.

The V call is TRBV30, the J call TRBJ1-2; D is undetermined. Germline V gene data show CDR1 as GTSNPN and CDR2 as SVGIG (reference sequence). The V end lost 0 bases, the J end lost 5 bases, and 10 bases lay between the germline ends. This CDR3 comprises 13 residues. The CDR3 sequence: CAWSVRRQYGYTF. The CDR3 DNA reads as TGTGCCTGGAGTGTAAGGAGGCAATATGGCTACACCTTC.

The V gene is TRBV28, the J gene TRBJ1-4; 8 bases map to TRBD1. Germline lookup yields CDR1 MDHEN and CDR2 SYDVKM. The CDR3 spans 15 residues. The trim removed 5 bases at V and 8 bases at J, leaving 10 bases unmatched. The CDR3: CASSRLGQGGEKLFF. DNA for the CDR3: TGTGCCAGCAGTCGACTTGGACAGGGAGGGGAAAAACTGTTTTTT.

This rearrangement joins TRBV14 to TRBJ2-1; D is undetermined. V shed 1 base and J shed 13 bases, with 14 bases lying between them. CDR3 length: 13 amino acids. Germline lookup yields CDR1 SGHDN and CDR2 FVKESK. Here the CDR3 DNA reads TGTGCCAGCAGCCAAGTTGATGTACAAGTACAGTTCTTC. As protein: CASSQVDVQVQFF.